Listed below are T cell receptor beta chains from one sample, sequenced in a study of cytomegalovirus exposure and HLA in healthy donors. Method: immunoSEQ multiplex PCR; TCRdb's copy keeps in-frame clones and lacks some. In the table there are 55,000 to 80,000 clones, about three quarters of which are singletons. Sequenced: PBMCs. The source of these receptors is a man aged 40-50 years in good health and CMV-seronegative. The CDR3 runs from the conserved cysteine through the conserved F or W. Each record gives: clone size, D gene, V gene, J gene, CDR3 DNA, CDR3 protein. A D gene is named only where the DNA matches it firmly. Clone size is stated in some rows and not others, as once, few, many or a class when expanded.

>few|TRBD1|TRBV11-2|TRBJ1-3
TGTGCCAGCAGCTCCAACAGGGGCTCTGGAAACACCATATATTTT
CASSSNRGSGNTIYF
>NA|NA|TRBV27|TRBJ2-7
TGTGCCAGCGGAGGAACCTACGAGCAGTACTTC
CASGGTYEQYF
>NA|NA|TRBV6-5|TRBJ1-2
TGTGCCAGCAGTTACTCGGGGGCCTATGGCTACACCTTC
CASSYSGAYGYTF
>few|NA|TRBV7-8|TRBJ2-7
TGTGCCAGCAGCCTGACAGAGTACGAGCAGTACTTC
CASSLTEYEQYF
>few|NA|TRBV29-1|TRBJ1-1
TGCAGCGTTTCGGACAGGAACACTGAAGCTTTCTTT
CSVSDRNTEAFF
>NA|NA|TRBV6-5|TRBJ1-1
TGTGCCAGCAGTTACTTCTCATCCGGGGTAGGAACTGAAGCTTTCTTT
CASSYFSSGVGTEAFF
>NA|NA|TRBV7-2|TRBJ1-2
TGTGCCAGCAGCTTAGGGGGCGCCTATGGCTACACCTTC
CASSLGGAYGYTF
>medium-sized|NA|TRBV7-9|TRBJ1-1
TGTGCCAGCAGGCTATTCCTGAACACTGAAGCTTTCTTT
CASRLFLNTEAFF
>NA|TRBD1|TRBV28|TRBJ1-3
TGTGCCACCCGACAGGGCCTCCTCCTCGGAAACACCATATATTTT
CATRQGLLLGNTIYF
>few|NA|TRBV6-1|TRBJ2-7
TGTGCCAGCAGGGGCATCTACGAGCAGTACTTC
CASRGIYEQYF
>many|TRBD1|TRBV10-3|TRBJ2-7
TGTGCCATCAGTGACCGGGCGGGACAGGGTAACCACGAGCAGTACTTC
CAISDRAGQGNHEQYF
>NA|TRBD1|TRBV18|TRBJ2-5
TGTGCCAGCTCACCGACCGCGGTTCGACAGGGGGTGACCCAGTACTTC
CASSPTAVRQGVTQYF
>NA|NA|TRBV29-1|TRBJ2-7
TGCAGCGTTGAGGGCAGGGCAGGGCCGTATCTACCCTACGAGCAGTACTTC
CSVEGRAGPYLPYEQYF
>NA|TRBD2|TRBV5-1|TRBJ2-3
TGCGCCAGCAGCTGGAGCGGGGCGTCTAGCACAGATACGCAGTATTTT
CASSWSGASSTDTQYF
>NA|TRBD2|TRBV5-8|TRBJ2-1
TGTGCCAGCAGCTTGGAACTAGCGGTCAATGAGCAGTTCTTC
CASSLELAVNEQFF
>NA|NA|TRBV27|TRBJ2-5
TGTGCCAGCAGTTTTGGGCATAAAGAGACCCAGTACTTC
CASSFGHKETQYF
>NA|NA|TRBV5-4|TRBJ1-1
TGTGCCAGCAGCTTGCCCCAGGGGCAGACCACTGAAGCTTTCTTT
CASSLPQGQTTEAFF
>NA|NA|TRBV10-3|TRBJ2-7
TGTGCCATCAGTGAGCACGGAGACGAGCAGTACTTC
CAISEHGDEQYF
>NA|TRBD1|TRBV10-3|TRBJ1-1
TGTGCCATCAGTGCGCGACAGGGGCCCTTGAACACTGAAGCTTTCTTT
CAISARQGPLNTEAFF
>NA|NA|TRBV7-2|TRBJ1-3
TGTGCCAGCAGCTTAGACAGCTCTGGAAACACCATATATTTT
CASSLDSSGNTIYF
>few|TRBD1|TRBV19|TRBJ1-4
TGTGCCAGTAGTGTGGGGACAGGCACAACTAATGAAAAACTGTTTTTT
CASSVGTGTTNEKLFF
>NA|NA|TRBV2|TRBJ1-6
TGTGCCAGCAGTGAGGCGGGGAATTCACCCCTCCACTTT
CASSEAGNSPLHF
>NA|TRBD1|TRBV4-1|TRBJ2-5
TGCGCCAGCAGCCAGAACCCGGGACAGGGGGCGAGAGAGACCCAGTACTTC
CASSQNPGQGARETQYF
>few|NA|TRBV6-6|TRBJ1-1
TGTGCCAGCAGTTACGAAACAGCGAACACTGAAGCTTTCTTT
CASSYETANTEAFF
>NA|TRBD1|TRBV28|TRBJ2-7
TGTGCCAGCAGTTCATATATAGGACAGGGGCTATCCTACGAGCAGTACTTC
CASSSYIGQGLSYEQYF
>NA|TRBD2|TRBV28|TRBJ2-1
TGTGCCAGCGAACGCCGACTAGCGGGGGAAGAAAATGAGCAGTTCTTC
CASERRLAGEENEQFF
>NA|NA|TRBV5-4|TRBJ2-7
TGTGCCAGCAGCCCTGGAGGGTCAATCTCCTACGAGCAGTACTTC
CASSPGGSISYEQYF
>few|TRBD1|TRBV27|TRBJ2-7
TGTGCCAGCAGGTCCCGGGACAGGGGCACTTACGAGCAGTACTTC
CASRSRDRGTYEQYF
>NA|TRBD1|TRBV4-1|TRBJ2-1
TGCGCCAGCAGCCTCCCCACCCTGGGGGACAGGGGGCTTGGTGAGCAGTTCTTC
CASSLPTLGDRGLGEQFF
>NA|TRBD2|TRBV7-9|TRBJ2-1
TGTGCCAGCAGCTTGGACCGGACTAGCGGGAGGGCCAATGAGCAGTTCTTC
CASSLDRTSGRANEQFF
>NA|NA|TRBV5-5|TRBJ2-7
TGTGCCAGCAGCTTGTTACAGGTAACCTACGAGCAGTACTTC
CASSLLQVTYEQYF
>NA|TRBD2|TRBV5-1|TRBJ2-3
TGCGCCAGCAGCTTGGCCGCGGGAGTCGGCGGAGATACGCAGTATTTT
CASSLAAGVGGDTQYF
>NA|TRBD2|TRBV7-8|TRBJ2-3
TGTGCCAGCAGCTCTGGCAAGCGGGGGGGCACAGATACGCAGTATTTT
CASSSGKRGGTDTQYF
>NA|NA|TRBV21-1|TRBJ2-7
TGTGCCAGCAGATACAGGGGTGCCTACGAGCAGTACTTC
CASRYRGAYEQYF
>NA|NA|TRBV14|TRBJ1-2
TGTGCCAGCAGCGCGTACCCCGGGAGAAACTATGGCTACACCTTC
CASSAYPGRNYGYTF
>NA|NA|TRBV27|TRBJ2-1
TGTGCCAGCAGTTCTGGCGGGGTATACAATGAGCAGTTCTTC
CASSSGGVYNEQFF
>NA|NA|TRBV18|TRBJ1-2
TGTGCCAGCTCACCGAGTGGAGGTTTCGGCTACACCTTC
CASSPSGGFGYTF
>NA|TRBD1|TRBV29-1|TRBJ2-7
TGCAGCGTAACCGGACAGGGGACCCACGAGCAGTACTTC
CSVTGQGTHEQYF
>few|TRBD2|TRBV9|TRBJ2-3
TGTGCCAGCAGCGTATCTAGCGGGGGGGCTAGCACAGATACGCAGTATTTT
CASSVSSGGASTDTQYF
>NA|TRBD2|TRBV28|TRBJ2-5
TGTGCCAGCAGTTCCCCGGGACTAGCGGGGTCGGGGGAGCAGTACTTC
CASSSPGLAGSGEQYF
>NA|TRBD2|TRBV5-4|TRBJ2-1
TGTGCCAGCAACCACGGGGGGGCGGCGGTTGAGCAGTTCTTC
CASNHGGAAVEQFF
>NA|TRBD1|TRBV28|TRBJ1-5
TGTGCCAGCAGTACAGGGGACTTACAGCCCCAGCATTTT
CASSTGDLQPQHF
>NA|NA|TRBV19|TRBJ1-2
TGTGCCAGTACCCCCCTCGGTCCCCCTAACTATGGCTACACCTTC
CASTPLGPPNYGYTF
>NA|TRBD1|TRBV4-1|TRBJ2-7
TGCGCCAGCAGCCCGGGACAGCTGGCCTACGAGCAGTACTTC
CASSPGQLAYEQYF
>NA|NA|TRBV11-2|TRBJ2-1
TGTGCCAGCAGCCGCGGAAGAGCTTACAATGAGCAGTTCTTC
CASSRGRAYNEQFF
>NA|NA|TRBV1|TRBJ2-3
TGCACCAGCAGCCGCGGACAGGGAAGCACAGATACGCAGTATTTT
CTSSRGQGSTDTQYF
>NA|NA|TRBV6-6|TRBJ1-2
TGTGCCAGCAGTCTCGGGAGCAGGGCTAACTATGGCTACACCTTC
CASSLGSRANYGYTF
>NA|TRBD1|TRBV4-1|TRBJ1-2
TGCGCCAGCAGCCAAGCCGCCGGGACAGGGGGCGTTTATGGCTACACCTTC
CASSQAAGTGGVYGYTF
>NA|TRBD2|TRBV5-4|TRBJ2-3
TGTGCCAGCAGCAAGGGACTAGCGGTAATAAACGCAGATACGCAGTATTTT
CASSKGLAVINADTQYF
>NA|TRBD2|TRBV5-1|TRBJ2-3
TGCGCCAGCAGCCCCGGGACTAGCGGGAGTATCCCAGATACGCAGTATTTT
CASSPGTSGSIPDTQYF